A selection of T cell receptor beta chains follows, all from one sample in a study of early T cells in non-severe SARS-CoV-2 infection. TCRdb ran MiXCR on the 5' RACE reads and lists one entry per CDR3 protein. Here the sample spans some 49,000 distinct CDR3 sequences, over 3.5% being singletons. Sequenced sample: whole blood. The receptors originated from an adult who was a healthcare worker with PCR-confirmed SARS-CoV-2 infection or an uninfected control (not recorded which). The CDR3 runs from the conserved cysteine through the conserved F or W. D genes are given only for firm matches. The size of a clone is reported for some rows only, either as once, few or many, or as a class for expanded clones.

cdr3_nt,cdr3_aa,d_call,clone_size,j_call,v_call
TGTGCCAGCAGCCCGGGCCACCCTCTAGCCGGGCAGTACTTC,CASSPGHPLAGQYF,NA,many,TRBJ2-7,TRBV14
TGCAGTGCTAGGATTCATTCCGGCGGAGAGACCCAGTACTTC,CSARIHSGGETQYF,NA,many,TRBJ2-5,TRBV20-1
TGTGCCAGCTCCCCTGTTGGCAGGGACAATTCACCCCTCCACTTT,CASSPVGRDNSPLHF,NA,many,TRBJ1-6,TRBV18
TGTGCCAGCAGTGACGCCTGGACGGGAACCAACACCGGGGAGCTGTTTTTT,CASSDAWTGTNTGELFF,NA,many,TRBJ2-2,TRBV25-1
TGTGCCAGCAGCTTAAACCCCGATGATCCGCCAGGCTCCTACGAGCAGTACTTC,CASSLNPDDPPGSYEQYF,NA,many,TRBJ2-7,TRBV7-6
TGTGCCAGCAGTTCAACAGGGTTAAAAGAGACCCAGTACTTC,CASSSTGLKETQYF,NA,many,TRBJ2-5,TRBV12-3/TRBV12-4
TGTGCCAGCAGCTTAGCTAGGGGTGAAGCTTTCTTT,CASSLARGEAFF,NA,many,TRBJ1-1,TRBV7-9
TGCGCCAGCAGCTTGGGGAGATCGGTGCTGGCAGTACAGCAGCCGAACACCGGGGAGCTGTTTTTT,CASSLGRSVLAVQQPNTGELFF,NA,NA,TRBJ2-2,TRBV5-1
TGTGCTAGTGGTTTGGTACTCGGGGGCTCTGGGGCCAACGTCCTGACTTTC,CASGLVLGGSGANVLTF,NA,many,TRBJ2-6,TRBV12-5
TGCAGCGGCCGGGACTTCGGGTATACGCAGTATTTT,CSGRDFGYTQYF,NA,many,TRBJ2-3,TRBV29-1
TGCAGCGTTGAAGATTGGGAGGATAATGAGCAGTTCTTC,CSVEDWEDNEQFF,NA,many,TRBJ2-1,TRBV29-1
TGCAGTGCTAGAGATGGAAGGGACGACTATGGCTACACCTTC,CSARDGRDDYGYTF,NA,many,TRBJ1-2,TRBV20-1
TGCAGCGTTGCCATTACAGATACGCAGTATTTT,CSVAITDTQYF,NA,many,TRBJ2-3,TRBV29-1
TGTGCCAGTAGTATCGGTAACTCCTACGAGCAGTACTTC,CASSIGNSYEQYF,NA,many,TRBJ2-7,TRBV19
TGCAGTGCCCAACTAGCGGGGAGCTCCTACAATGAGCAGTTCTTC,CSAQLAGSSYNEQFF,TRBD2,many,TRBJ2-1,TRBV20-1
TGTGCCAGCAGTAAGACAGGGGCGAACACCGGGGAGCTGTTTTTT,CASSKTGANTGELFF,TRBD1,many,TRBJ2-2,TRBV7-9
TGTGCCATCAGTCCCCCGGGACAGGGGAATGAGCAGTTCTTC,CAISPPGQGNEQFF,TRBD1,many,TRBJ2-1,TRBV10-3
TGTGCCAGCAGTGAGGCCCGGGTCCCTGGGGCCAACGTCCTGACTTTC,CASSEARVPGANVLTF,NA,few,TRBJ2-6,TRBV2
TGTGCCAGCAGTCCCGAGCGGGGGATCCACACAGATACGCAGTATTTT,CASSPERGIHTDTQYF,TRBD2,few,TRBJ2-3,TRBV6-1
TGTGCCAGCAGCTCGACTAGCGGCACAGATACGCAGTATTTT,CASSSTSGTDTQYF,TRBD2,many,TRBJ2-3,TRBV7-9
TGCAGCGTTGAAGGGGAGGACACCGGGGAGCTGTTTTTT,CSVEGEDTGELFF,NA,NA,TRBJ2-2,TRBV29-1